This T cell receptor beta chain was recovered during a study of T cells in Graves' hyperthyroidism and ophthalmopathy. Study-level background: Initial diagnosis, before any treatment, was when peripheral blood was collected. Study-wide results and caveats: In validation, the model predicted ophthalmopathy. These predictions came a median approximately 6.5 months before onset.

This clonotype was detected many times. Its target is unknown. Germline V gives CDR1 ENHRY, CDR2 SYGVKD. The CDR3 extends over 16 amino acids. V was clipped by 0 bases and J by 4 bases; unmatched bases: 6. Ophthalmopathy in the patients scored at least 3 on Clinical Activity Score and at least 4 on NOSPECS grade, lasting under 3 months. The investigators amplified TCR beta CDR3 regions from RNA transcripts. The TCR CDR3 first-round RT-PCR relied on the HTBI primer set. One entry per CDR3 protein results from TCRdb running MiXCR on the multiplex PCR reads. The sample lists hundreds of thousands of distinct CDR3 sequences; less than 25% were seen once.

The sequence came from a young man with Graves' ophthalmopathy. This chain joins TRBV10-3 and TRBJ1-5; 7 nucleotides match TRBD1. Sequenced material: blood. The CDR3 sequence: CAISESGGKRNQPQHF. DNA for the CDR3: TGTGCCATCAGTGAGTCAGGGGGCAAGAGAAATCAGCCCCAGCATTTT.